One sample yielded the 4 T cell receptor beta chains listed below, sequenced in a study of neurological immune-mediated disorders. TCRdb passed the 5' RACE reads through MiXCR, listing each CDR3 protein once. The repertoire consists of some 55,000 distinct CDR3 sequences, with roughly 8.4% occurring once and the leading ten covering about 1.9%. Described time point: longitudinal time-point 3. Input material: PBMCs. These TCRs come from a woman in her 40s in good health.

In its sample, this clonotype was seen many times. The chain is built from TRBV29-1 and TRBJ1-1, with D perhaps TRBD1 (5 bases). The CDR3 has 13 residues. Germline V CDR1 and CDR2: SQVTM, ANQGSEA. V dropped 4 bases and J dropped 1 base, with 10 bases sitting between them. The CDR3 here is CSVVGRANTEAFF. CDR3 coding DNA: TGCAGCGTTGTCGGCAGGGCGAACACTGAAGCTTTCTTT.

This clonotype was seen a few times. The chain is built from TRBV27 and TRBJ2-5; TRBD1 might be the D (6 bases). V shed 8 bases and J shed 5 bases, with 21 bases lying between them. Germline CDR1 reads MNHEY; CDR2 reads SMNVEV (reference sequence). CDR3 length equals 15 residues. CDR3 amino acids: CASYSTETGVETQYF. Here the CDR3 DNA reads TGTGCCAGCTACTCCACCGAGACAGGAGTCGAGACCCAGTACTTC.

This clonotype was detected ten times or more. The chain employs TRBV7-8 and TRBJ1-1, with 9 bases that match TRBD1. The CDR3 is made up of 14 amino acids. Trimming took 6 bases from V and 1 from J; bases not matched to a gene: 3. Germline V gene data show CDR1 as SGHVS and CDR2 as FQNEAQ. Written as DNA, the CDR3 is TGTGCCAGCAGGGTGGGACAGGGGAACACTGAAGCTTTCTTT. It encodes CASRVGQGNTEAFF.

This clonotype occurred many times. The V gene is TRBV3-1, the J gene TRBJ1-6; no firm D call. Germline-derived CDR1 and CDR2 are LGHDT and YNNKEL (reference sequence). The CDR3 length is 14 residues. V dropped 9 bases and J dropped 5 bases, with 14 bases sitting between them. The CDR3 loop is CASSIGGDNSPLHF. The CDR3 bases are TGTGCCAGTTCAATAGGAGGAGATAATTCACCCCTCCACTTT.